This TCR beta chain originates from a study of T cell repertoires in cytomegalovirus infection. This CDR3 has 16 amino acids. The V gene's germline CDR1 is MNHNS and CDR2 SASEGT. Trimming took off 1 base at V and 6 bases at J, with 16 bases between the two ends. As concerns this clonotype: What it binds is unknown.

One entry per CDR3 protein results from TCRdb running MiXCR on the reads. The sample shows 200,000 to 250,000 distinct CDR3 sequences, 35% to 40% of them seen only once. The TCR originated in a human donor in good health (CMV status not recorded). Some clones in this sample may be carry-over from other donors' samples. Sequenced here: CD8+ T cells from cultured PBMCs, sampled from culture after CMV antigen stimulation. This rearrangement joins TRBV6-1 to TRBJ2-1, with a weak D call TRBD1 (5 bases). The CDR3 region has the DNA TGTGCCAGCAGTGAAGGTTCAGGGCGCCGTTGCAATGAGCAGTTCTTC. Its protein product is CASSEGSGRRCNEQFF.